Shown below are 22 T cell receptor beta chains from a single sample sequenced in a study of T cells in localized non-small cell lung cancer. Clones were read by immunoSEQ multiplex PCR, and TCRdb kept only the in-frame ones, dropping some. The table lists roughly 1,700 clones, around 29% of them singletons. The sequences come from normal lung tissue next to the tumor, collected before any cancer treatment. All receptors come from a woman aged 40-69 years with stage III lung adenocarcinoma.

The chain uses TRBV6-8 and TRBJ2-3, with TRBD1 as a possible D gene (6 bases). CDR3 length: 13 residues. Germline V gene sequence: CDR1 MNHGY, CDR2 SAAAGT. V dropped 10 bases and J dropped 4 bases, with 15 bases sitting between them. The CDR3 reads CATMAGVADTQYF. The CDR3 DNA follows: TGTGCCACTATGGCAGGGGTTGCAGATACGCAGTATTTT.

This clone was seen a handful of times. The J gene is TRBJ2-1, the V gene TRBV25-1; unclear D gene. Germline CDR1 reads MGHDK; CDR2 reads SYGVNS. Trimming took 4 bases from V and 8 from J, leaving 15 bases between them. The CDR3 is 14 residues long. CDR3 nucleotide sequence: TGTGCCAGCAGTGCGGTACAGTTTTATGATGAGCAGTTCTTC. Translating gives CASSAVQFYDEQFF.

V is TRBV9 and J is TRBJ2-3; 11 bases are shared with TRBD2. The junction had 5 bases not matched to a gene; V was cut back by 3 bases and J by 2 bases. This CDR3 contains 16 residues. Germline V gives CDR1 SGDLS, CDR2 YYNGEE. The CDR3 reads CASSGGTSGLTDTQYF. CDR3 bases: TGTGCCAGCAGCGGGGGGACTAGCGGACTCACAGATACGCAGTATTTT.

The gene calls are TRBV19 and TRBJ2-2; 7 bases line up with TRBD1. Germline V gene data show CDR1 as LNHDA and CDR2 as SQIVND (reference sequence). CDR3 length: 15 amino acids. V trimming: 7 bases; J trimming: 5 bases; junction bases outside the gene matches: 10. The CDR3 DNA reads TGTGCCAGTACCCCGTGGCAGGGGGAAACCGGGGAGCTGTTTTTT. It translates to CASTPWQGETGELFF.

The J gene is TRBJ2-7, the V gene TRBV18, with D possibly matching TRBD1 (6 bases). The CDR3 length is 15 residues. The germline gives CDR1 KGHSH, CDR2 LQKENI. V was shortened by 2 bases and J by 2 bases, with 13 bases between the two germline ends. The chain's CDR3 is CASSPSGTPTYEQYF. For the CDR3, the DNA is TGTGCCAGCTCACCATCCGGGACACCCACCTACGAGCAGTACTTC. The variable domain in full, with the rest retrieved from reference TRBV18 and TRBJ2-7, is NAGVMQNPRHLVRRRGQEARLRCSPMKGHSHVYWYRQLPEEGLKFMVYLQKENIIDESGMPKERFSAEFPKEGPSILRIQQVVRGDSAAYFCASSPSGTPTYEQYFGPGTRLTVT.

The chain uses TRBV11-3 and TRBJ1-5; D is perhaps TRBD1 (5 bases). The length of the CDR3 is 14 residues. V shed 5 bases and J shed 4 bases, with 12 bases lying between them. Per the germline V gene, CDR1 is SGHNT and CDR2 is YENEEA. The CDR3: CASSPGTVNQPQHF. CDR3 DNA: TGTGCCAGCAGCCCCGGGACGGTTAATCAGCCCCAGCATTTT.

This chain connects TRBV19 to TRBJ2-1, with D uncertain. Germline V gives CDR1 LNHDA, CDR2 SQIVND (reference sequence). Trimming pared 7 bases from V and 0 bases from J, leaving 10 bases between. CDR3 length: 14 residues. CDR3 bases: TGTGCCAGTATCCCAGATAGCTCCTACAATGAGCAGTTCTTC. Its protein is CASIPDSSYNEQFF.

CDR3 bases: TGCGCCAGCAGTCTAGCGGGGGGGCCGTACAATGAGCAGTTCTTC. Protein sequence: CASSLAGGPYNEQFF. V usage is TRBV4-1 and J usage is TRBJ2-1; 12 bases are a match to TRBD2. This CDR3 spans 15 amino acids. Germline-derived CDR1 and CDR2 are MGHRA and YSYEKL. After removal of 6 bases from V and 4 bases from J, the junction contained 4 bases not matched to a gene.

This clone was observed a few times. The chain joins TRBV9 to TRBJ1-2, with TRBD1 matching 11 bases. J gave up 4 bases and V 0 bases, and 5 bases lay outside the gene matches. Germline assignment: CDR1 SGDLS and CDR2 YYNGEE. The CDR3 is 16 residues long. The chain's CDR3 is CASSVAPGQGGYGYTF. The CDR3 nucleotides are TGTGCCAGCAGCGTAGCGCCGGGACAGGGGGGCTATGGCTACACCTTC.

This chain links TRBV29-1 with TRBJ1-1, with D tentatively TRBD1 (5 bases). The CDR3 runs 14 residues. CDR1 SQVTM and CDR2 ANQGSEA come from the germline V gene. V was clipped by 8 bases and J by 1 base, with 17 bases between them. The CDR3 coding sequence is TGCAGCCGTGGGCCAAGGCAGGGGAACACTGAAGCTTTCTTT. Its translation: CSRGPRQGNTEAFF. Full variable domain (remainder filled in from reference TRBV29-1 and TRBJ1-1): SAVISQKPSRDICQRGTSLTIQCQVDSQVTMMFWYRQQPGQSLTLIATANQGSEATYESGFVIDKFPISRPNLTFSTLTVSNMSPEDSSIYLCSRGPRQGNTEAFFGQGTRLTVV.

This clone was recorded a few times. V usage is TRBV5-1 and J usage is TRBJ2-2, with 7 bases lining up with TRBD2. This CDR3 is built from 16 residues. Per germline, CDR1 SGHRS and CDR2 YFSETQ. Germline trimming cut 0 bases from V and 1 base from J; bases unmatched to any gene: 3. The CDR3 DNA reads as TGCGCCAGCAGCTTGGGCGGACTAGAGAACACCGGGGAGCTGTTTTTT. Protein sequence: CASSLGGLENTGELFF.

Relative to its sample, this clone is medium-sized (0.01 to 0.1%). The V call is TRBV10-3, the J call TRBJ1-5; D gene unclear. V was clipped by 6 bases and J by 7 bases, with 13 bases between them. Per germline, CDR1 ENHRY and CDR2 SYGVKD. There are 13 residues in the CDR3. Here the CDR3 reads CAIRRTLDQPQHF. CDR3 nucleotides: TGTGCCATCAGGAGGACCCTAGACCAGCCCCAGCATTTT.

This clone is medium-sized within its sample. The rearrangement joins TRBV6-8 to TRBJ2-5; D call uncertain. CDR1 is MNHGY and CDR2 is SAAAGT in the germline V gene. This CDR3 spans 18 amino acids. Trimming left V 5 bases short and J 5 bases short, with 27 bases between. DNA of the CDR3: TGTGCCAGCAGTGACCCAGCTCGGCCCTCCAGCGTTTGGGAGACCCAGTACTTC. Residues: CASSDPARPSSVWETQYF.

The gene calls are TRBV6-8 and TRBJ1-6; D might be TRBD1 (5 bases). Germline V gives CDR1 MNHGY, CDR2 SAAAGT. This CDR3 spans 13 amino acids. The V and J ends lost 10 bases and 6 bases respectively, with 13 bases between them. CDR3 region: CAISTASNSPLHF. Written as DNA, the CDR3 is TGTGCCATCTCGACAGCCAGTAATTCACCCCTCCACTTT.

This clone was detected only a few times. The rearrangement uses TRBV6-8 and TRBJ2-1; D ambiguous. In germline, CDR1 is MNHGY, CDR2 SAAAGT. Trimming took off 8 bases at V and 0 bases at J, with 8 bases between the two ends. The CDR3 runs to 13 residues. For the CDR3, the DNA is TGTGCCAGCTCCGCAGACTCCTACAATGAGCAGTTCTTC. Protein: CASSADSYNEQFF.

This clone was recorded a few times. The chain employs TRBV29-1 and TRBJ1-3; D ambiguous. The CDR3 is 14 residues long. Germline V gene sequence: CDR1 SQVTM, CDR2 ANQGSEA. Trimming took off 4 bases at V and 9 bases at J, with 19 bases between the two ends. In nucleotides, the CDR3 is TGCAGCGTTGTCCGCTTGGCTCAAGTCTCCACCATATATTTT. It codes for CSVVRLAQVSTIYF.

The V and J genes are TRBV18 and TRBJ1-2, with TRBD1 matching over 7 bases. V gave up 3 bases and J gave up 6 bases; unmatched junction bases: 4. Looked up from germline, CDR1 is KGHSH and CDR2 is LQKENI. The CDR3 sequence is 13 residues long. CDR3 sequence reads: CASSPDRVDGYTF. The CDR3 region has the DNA TGTGCCAGCTCACCCGACAGGGTAGATGGCTACACCTTC. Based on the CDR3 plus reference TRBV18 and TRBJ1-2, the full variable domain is NAGVMQNPRHLVRRRGQEARLRCSPMKGHSHVYWYRQLPEEGLKFMVYLQKENIIDESGMPKERFSAEFPKEGPSILRIQQVVRGDSAAYFCASSPDRVDGYTFGSGTRLTVV.

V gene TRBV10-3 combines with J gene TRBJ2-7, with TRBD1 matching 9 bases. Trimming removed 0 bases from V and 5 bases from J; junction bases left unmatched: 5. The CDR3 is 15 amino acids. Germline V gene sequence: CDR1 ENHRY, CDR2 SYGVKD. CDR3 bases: TGTGCCATCAGTGAGTCGGGACAGGGATGGAACGAGCAGTACTTC. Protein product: CAISESGQGWNEQYF.

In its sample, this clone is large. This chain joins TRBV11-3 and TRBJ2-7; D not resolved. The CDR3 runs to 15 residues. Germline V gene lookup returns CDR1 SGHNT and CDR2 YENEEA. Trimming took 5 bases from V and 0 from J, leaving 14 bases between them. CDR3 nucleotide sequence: TGTGCCAGCAGCCAAGCTCCGGGTTCCTCCTACGAGCAGTACTTC. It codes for CASSQAPGSSYEQYF. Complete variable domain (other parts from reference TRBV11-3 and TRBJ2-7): EAGVVQSPRYKIIEKKQPVAFWCNPISGHNTLYWYLQNLGQGPELLIRYENEEAVDDSQLPKDRFSAERLKGVDSTLKIQPAELGDSAVYLCASSQAPGSSYEQYFGPGTRLTVT.

CDR3 sequence reads: CASSIPGSHGYTF. The CDR3 DNA follows: TGTGCCAGTAGTATCCCGGGAAGTCATGGCTACACCTTC. The rearrangement links TRBV19 to TRBJ1-2; D not resolved. Trimming cost V 3 bases and J 6 bases, with 11 bases left between them. The CDR3 is 13 amino acids. Germline-derived CDR1 and CDR2 are LNHDA and SQIVND (reference sequence).

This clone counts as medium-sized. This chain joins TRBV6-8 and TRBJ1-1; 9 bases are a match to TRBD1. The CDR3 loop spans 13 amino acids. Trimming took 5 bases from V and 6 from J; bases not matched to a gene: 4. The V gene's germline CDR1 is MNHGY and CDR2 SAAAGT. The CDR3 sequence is CASSTRQGAEAFF. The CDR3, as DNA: TGTGCCAGCAGTACTCGACAGGGGGCTGAAGCTTTCTTT.

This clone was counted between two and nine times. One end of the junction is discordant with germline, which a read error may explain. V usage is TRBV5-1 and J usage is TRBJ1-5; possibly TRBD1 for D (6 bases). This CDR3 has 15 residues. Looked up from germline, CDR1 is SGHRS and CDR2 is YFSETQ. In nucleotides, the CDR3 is TGCGCCAGCAGCTTGTGGGGGGCTAGCGATCAGCCCCAGCATTTT. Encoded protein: CASSLWGASDQPQHF.